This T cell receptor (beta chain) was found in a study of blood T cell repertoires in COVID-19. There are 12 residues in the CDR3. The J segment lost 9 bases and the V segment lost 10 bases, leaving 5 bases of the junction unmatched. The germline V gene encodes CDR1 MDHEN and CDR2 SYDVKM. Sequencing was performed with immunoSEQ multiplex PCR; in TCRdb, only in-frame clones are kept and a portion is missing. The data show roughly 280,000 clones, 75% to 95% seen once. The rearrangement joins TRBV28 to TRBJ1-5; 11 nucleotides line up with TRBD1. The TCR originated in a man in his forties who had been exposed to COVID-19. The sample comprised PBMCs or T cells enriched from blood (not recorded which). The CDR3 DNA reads TGTGCCACCGGGACAGGGGGAAGGCCCCAGCATTTT. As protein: CATGTGGRPQHF. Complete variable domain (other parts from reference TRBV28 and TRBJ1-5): DVKVTQSSRYLVKRTGEKVFLECVQDMDHENMFWYRQDPGLGLRLIYFSYDVKMKEKGDIPEGYSVSREKKERFSLILESASTNQTSMYLCATGTGGRPQHFGDGTRLSIL.